The 4 T cell receptor beta chains presented below share a single source sample, sequenced in a study of blood T cell repertoires in COVID-19 (dated by TCRdb to 2018 to 2020). The library was built by means of the immunoSEQ multiplex PCR assay. The table was pulled from immuneACCESS by TCRdb, which kept in-frame rearrangements only. Such tables lose some clones; where checked, under half of the loss comes from unresolved V genes, and the rest has no known cause. The sample table holds approximately 180,000 clones, of which 80% to 90% were seen once. The top ten hold over 2.5% of the sample. The specimen sequenced was peripheral blood. These receptors were obtained from a man in his fifties or sixties with acute or convalescent COVID-19.

This sequence joins TRBV9 and TRBJ2-3; tentatively, D is TRBD1 (5 bases). The germline V gene encodes CDR1 SGDLS and CDR2 YYNGEE. Trimming took 3 bases from V and 0 from J, leaving 14 bases between them. The CDR3 is 16 residues long. The CDR3 coding sequence is TGTGCCAGCAGCGACAGAGACAGACTCAGCACAGATACGCAGTATTTT. Protein: CASSDRDRLSTDTQYF.

The chain joins TRBV5-4 to TRBJ2-7; 9 positions match TRBD2. CDR1 is SGHNT, CDR2 YYREEE, per germline (reference sequence). The CDR3 is made up of 16 amino acids. Trimming removed 0 bases from V and 1 base from J; junction bases left unmatched: 5. The CDR3 sequence is CASSLEIAGVSYEQYF. The CDR3 nucleotides are TGTGCCAGCAGCTTGGAAATAGCGGGAGTTTCCTACGAGCAGTACTTC.

The V and J genes are TRBV19 and TRBJ2-2; a possible D gene is TRBD2 (6 bases). V lost 2 bases and J 9 bases, leaving 22 bases between the germline ends. Germline V gives CDR1 LNHDA, CDR2 SQIVND (reference sequence). The CDR3 length is 17 residues. CDR3 in amino acids: CASSISSGSSNSRELFF. CDR3 coding DNA: TGTGCCAGTAGTATAAGCAGCGGGTCCTCAAATTCCAGGGAGCTGTTTTTT. The whole variable domain, filled in from reference TRBV19 and TRBJ2-2, reads DGGITQSPKYLFRKEGQNVTLSCEQNLNHDAMYWYRQDPGQGLRLIYYSQIVNDFQKGDIAEGYSVSREKKESFPLTVTSAQKNPTAFYLCASSISSGSSNSRELFFGEGSRLTVL.

This chain uses TRBV19 with TRBJ2-5; tentative D call: TRBD2 (5 bases). Germline CDR1 reads LNHDA; CDR2 reads SQIVND (reference sequence). V was shortened by 5 bases and J by 6 bases, with 13 bases between the two germline ends. The CDR3 extends over 13 amino acids. CDR3 in amino acids: CASSEEGWKTQYF. The CDR3 DNA follows: TGTGCCAGTAGTGAAGAGGGTTGGAAGACCCAGTACTTC.